The 27 T cell receptor beta chains below were found in one sample sequenced in a study of shared clonotypes between healthy human individuals. The data were produced by immunoSEQ multiplex PCR, yet TCRdb's version contains in-frame clones alone and is incomplete. Here the sample spans roughly 2 million clones, under 97% being singletons. Sequenced input: naive CD4+ T cells sorted from blood. Subset reported: CD45RA+ positively selected. These TCRs come from a man between 18 and 29 years old in good health.

This clone was seen only a few times. The chain recombines TRBV5-1 with TRBJ1-3; no clear D gene. This CDR3 has 14 amino acids. From germline, CDR1 is SGHRS and CDR2 YFSETQ. The ends were cut back, 1 base at V and 0 bases at J, with 5 bases in the middle. The CDR3 DNA is TGCGCCAGCAGCTTGACAGCCTCTGGAAACACCATATATTTT. Translated: CASSLTASGNTIYF.

This clone has a single count. Other DNA sequences of this sample code for an identical CDR3. This chain uses TRBV28 with TRBJ2-3; no clear D. The CDR3 runs 11 residues. From germline, CDR1 is MDHEN and CDR2 SYDVKM. Deletions cut 3 bases from V and 6 bases from J, with 4 bases between. CDR3 in DNA: TGTGCCAGCAGTTTTAGGGATACGCAGTATTTT. Residues: CASSFRDTQYF.

The V gene is TRBV5-4, the J gene TRBJ2-7; 12 bases align to TRBD2. CDR3 size: 15 residues. Germline values: CDR1 SGHNT, CDR2 YYREEE (reference sequence). Trimming removed 0 bases from V and 6 bases from J; junction bases left unmatched: 4. CDR3 DNA sequence: TGTGCCAGCAGCTTGGTCCTAGCGGGAGGGCGCGAGCAGTACTTC. This codes for CASSLVLAGGREQYF.

The V call is TRBV28, the J call TRBJ2-6; D call uncertain. Germline assignment: CDR1 MDHEN and CDR2 SYDVKM. The CDR3 runs 15 residues. Trimming removed 2 bases from V and 0 bases from J, with 5 bases in between. CDR3 in DNA: TGTGCCAGCAGTTTAAGGTTCTCTGGGGCCAACGTCCTGACTTTC. Amino acid sequence: CASSLRFSGANVLTF.

The rearrangement links TRBV7-9 to TRBJ2-7; D perhaps matches TRBD1 (5 bases). Trimming shortened V by 8 bases and J by 7 bases, and 15 bases separated the two germline ends. Germline CDR1 and CDR2: SEHNR and FQNEAQ (reference sequence). The CDR3 contains 12 residues. Here the CDR3 reads CASSRQNPEQYF. The DNA of the CDR3 is TGTGCCAGCTCTCGACAGAACCCTGAGCAGTACTTC.

The V and J genes are TRBV5-1 and TRBJ2-7; 13 nucleotides match TRBD2. Germline-derived CDR1 and CDR2 are SGHRS and YFSETQ. With V trimmed by 4 bases and J by 1 base, 23 bases remained unmatched. This CDR3 region has 22 residues. The CDR3 here is CASSPGGAQGLGLAGTSYEQYF. The CDR3, as DNA: TGCGCCAGCAGCCCAGGGGGGGCTCAGGGCCTGGGACTAGCGGGAACATCCTACGAGCAGTACTTC.

The chain joins TRBV2 to TRBJ2-1; the match to TRBD1 covers 7 bases. J gave up 0 bases and V 7 bases, and 9 bases lay outside the gene matches. CDR1 and CDR2 (germline): SNHLY, FYNNEI. There are 16 residues in the CDR3. CDR3 sequence reads: CASIGGKVVSYNEQFF. The CDR3 nucleotides are TGTGCCAGCATAGGGGGCAAGGTTGTCTCCTACAATGAGCAGTTCTTC.

The chain carries TRBV19 and TRBJ1-5; tentative D call: TRBD1 (6 bases). Trimming took 4 bases from V and 6 from J, leaving 13 bases between them. This CDR3 region has 14 residues. Looked up from germline, CDR1 is LNHDA and CDR2 is SQIVND (reference sequence). The CDR3 DNA sequence: TGTGCCAGTAGTACACAGGGCCCCAGTCAGCCCCAGCATTTT. It codes for CASSTQGPSQPQHF.

The rearrangement joins TRBV19 to TRBJ1-6, with D possibly matching TRBD1 (6 bases). V dropped 7 bases and J dropped 3 bases, with 13 bases sitting between them. Germline values: CDR1 LNHDA, CDR2 SQIVND (reference sequence). This CDR3 comprises 15 residues. The CDR3 sequence: CASTPGTHYNSPLHF. In DNA, the CDR3 is TGTGCCAGTACTCCGGGGACACACTATAATTCACCCCTCCACTTT.

The CDR3 here is CASRYKKGQGANQPQHF. Written as DNA, the CDR3 is TGTGCCAGCAGATACAAGAAGGGACAGGGGGCCAATCAGCCCCAGCATTTT. V is TRBV28 and J is TRBJ1-5; 12 bases map to TRBD1. The trim removed 6 bases at V and 3 bases at J, leaving 9 bases unmatched. Germline V gives CDR1 MDHEN, CDR2 SYDVKM. CDR3 length: 17 residues.

The chain carries TRBV10-3 and TRBJ2-3; the match to TRBD2 covers 9 bases. J was trimmed by 4 bases and V by 0 bases; bases with no gene match: 5. The CDR3 sequence is 16 residues long. Germline V lookup: CDR1 ENHRY, CDR2 SYGVKD. CDR3 sequence: CAISESGTSSSDTQYF. CDR3 DNA sequence: TGTGCCATCAGTGAGTCCGGGACTAGCAGTTCAGATACGCAGTATTTT.

About this clone: This specimen includes other DNA sequences encoding the same CDR3. This sequence joins TRBV6-5 and TRBJ2-5; a weak D match, TRBD2 (6 bases). Germline CDR1 and CDR2: MNHEY and SVGAGI. This CDR3 region has 14 residues. V was cut by 0 bases and J by 5 bases, with 10 bases left in between. The CDR3: CASSYSTGRETQYF. The DNA for the CDR3 is TGTGCCAGCAGTTACTCGACGGGGAGGGAGACCCAGTACTTC.

This clone was observed once. The identical CDR3 is also encoded by other nucleotide sequences in the sample. The genes are TRBV30 and TRBJ2-1; 8 nucleotides align to TRBD2. V shed 2 bases, J shed 4 bases, and the junction held 7 bases outside the gene matches. CDR3 length: 15 amino acids. Per germline, CDR1 GTSNPN and CDR2 SVGIG (reference sequence). The CDR3, as DNA: TGTGCCTGGAGTAGGGTTAGCGGGAATTACAATGAGCAGTTCTTC. Encoded protein: CAWSRVSGNYNEQFF.

V usage is TRBV7-9 and J usage is TRBJ1-4, with D unresolved. This CDR3 contains 14 residues. CDR1 is SEHNR and CDR2 is FQNEAQ in the germline V gene (reference sequence). Trimming removed 10 bases at V and 0 bases at J, with 12 bases between. CDR3 region: CATTSDPTNEKLFF. The CDR3 region has the DNA TGTGCCACCACATCGGATCCAACTAATGAAAAACTGTTTTTT. The variable domain in full, with the rest retrieved from reference TRBV7-9 and TRBJ1-4, is DTGVSQNPRHKITKRGQNVTFRCDPISEHNRLYWYRQTLGQGPEFLTYFQNEAQLEKSRLLSDRFSAERPKGSFSTLEIQRTEQGDSAMYLCATTSDPTNEKLFFGSGTQLSVL.

The chain combines TRBV30 with TRBJ1-6; tentative D call: TRBD1 (5 bases). CDR1 GTSNPN and CDR2 SVGIG come from the germline V gene (reference sequence). V lost 4 bases to trimming and J lost 5 bases, with 12 bases between them. The CDR3 contains 14 residues. The CDR3 spells CAWKRQINNSPLHF. In DNA, the CDR3 is TGTGCCTGGAAGCGACAGATCAATAATTCACCCCTCCACTTT.

As for this clone: The identical CDR3 is also encoded by other nucleotide sequences in the sample. This chain uses TRBV10-3 with TRBJ1-5, with D perhaps matching TRBD1 (5 bases). The CDR3 is made up of 13 amino acids. Germline values: CDR1 ENHRY, CDR2 SYGVKD. Trimming shortened V by 5 bases and J by 7 bases, and 12 bases separated the two germline ends. CDR3 DNA sequence: TGTGCCATCAGTAACCAGGGCGGACAGCCCCAGCATTTT. Translated, it gives CAISNQGGQPQHF.

In the case of this clone: The same CDR3 also results from other DNA sequences found in this sample. This chain links TRBV6-5 with TRBJ2-1; 10 nucleotides line up with TRBD2. V lost 6 bases to trimming and J lost 5 bases; unmatched junction nucleotides: 7. This CDR3 has 15 amino acids. The germline V gene encodes CDR1 MNHEY and CDR2 SVGAGI. Here the CDR3 DNA reads TGTGCCAGCAGCCGCGGGACTAGCGCAAACAATGAGCAGTTCTTC. Residues: CASSRGTSANNEQFF.

The chain has TRBV4-1 and TRBJ1-5, with no clear D. Germline V gene data show CDR1 as MGHRA and CDR2 as YSYEKL. Trimming took off 4 bases at V and 4 bases at J, with 17 bases between the two ends. The CDR3 sequence is 16 residues long. CDR3 in amino acids: CASSLLGERGNQPQHF. DNA of the CDR3: TGCGCCAGCAGCCTCCTAGGAGAGCGGGGAAATCAGCCCCAGCATTTT.

V usage is TRBV6-1 and J usage is TRBJ2-3; no firm D call. This CDR3 contains 15 residues. Trimming shortened V by 2 bases and J by 0 bases, and 9 bases separated the two germline ends. Germline CDR1 MNHNS, CDR2 SASEGT. CDR3 protein: CASSESGLSTDTQYF. CDR3 bases: TGTGCCAGCAGTGAATCTGGTCTCAGCACAGATACGCAGTATTTT.

A word on this clone: Different DNA sequences within this sample yield the same CDR3. The gene calls are TRBV29-1 and TRBJ2-7; 7 bases are a match to TRBD1. CDR3 length: 12 amino acids. V shed 7 bases and J 2 bases; nucleotides not matched to a gene: 5. Germline-derived CDR1 and CDR2 are SQVTM and ANQGSEA. The chain's CDR3 is CSGATGTYEQYF. In nucleotides, the CDR3 is TGCAGCGGAGCGACAGGGACCTACGAGCAGTACTTC.

This clone was picked up one time. Other DNA sequences within the sample encode an identical CDR3. V gene TRBV7-9 combines with J gene TRBJ1-1; D unclear. The CDR3 contains 11 residues. Trimming cost V 4 bases and J 5 bases, with 5 bases left between them. CDR1 and CDR2 (germline): SEHNR, FQNEAQ (reference sequence). The CDR3 bases are TGTGCCAGCAGCTCCGGGACTGAAGCTTTCTTT. Protein: CASSSGTEAFF.

Details on this clone: Different DNA sequences within this sample yield the same CDR3. This chain uses TRBV2 with TRBJ2-7, with a weak D call TRBD1 (6 bases). Germline CDR1 SNHLY, CDR2 FYNNEI. V was cut by 11 bases and J by 5 bases, with 13 bases left in between. This CDR3 is 11 amino acids long. The CDR3 nucleotides are TGTGCCTCCAGGGGCCTCGACGAGCAGTACTTC. Residues: CASRGLDEQYF.

The V gene is TRBV5-4, the J gene TRBJ1-2, with D unclear. Trimming stripped 4 bases from V and 4 bases from J, with 11 bases between. This CDR3 is 13 amino acids long. Germline-derived CDR1 and CDR2 are SGHNT and YYREEE (reference sequence). Here the CDR3 reads CASSTDQSYGYTF. CDR3 DNA: TGTGCCAGCAGCACGGACCAATCCTATGGCTACACCTTC. The variable domain in full, with the rest retrieved from reference TRBV5-4 and TRBJ1-2, is ETGVTQSPTHLIKTRGQQVTLRCSSQSGHNTVSWYQQALGQGPQFIFQYYREEENGRGNFPPRFSGLQFPNYSSELNVNALELDDSALYLCASSTDQSYGYTFGSGTRLTVV.

The chain joins TRBV18 to TRBJ2-5; no definite D call. Germline loops: CDR1 KGHSH, CDR2 LQKENI. Trimming left V 3 bases short and J 2 bases short, with 7 bases between. This CDR3 is 13 amino acids long. In DNA, the CDR3 is TGTGCCAGCTCACCTGTCAGTCAAGAGACCCAGTACTTC. Translating gives CASSPVSQETQYF. The variable domain in full, with the rest retrieved from reference TRBV18 and TRBJ2-5, is NAGVMQNPRHLVRRRGQEARLRCSPMKGHSHVYWYRQLPEEGLKFMVYLQKENIIDESGMPKERFSAEFPKEGPSILRIQQVVRGDSAAYFCASSPVSQETQYFGPGTRLLVL.

This rearrangement joins TRBV10-1 to TRBJ2-7; maybe TRBD1 (5 bases). This CDR3 contains 13 residues. Germline CDR1 and CDR2: WNHNN and SYGVQD (reference sequence). V was pared by 2 bases and J by 5 bases, with 10 bases between. CDR3 residues: CASSERGVDEQYF. The CDR3 nucleotides read TGCGCCAGCAGTGAGAGGGGCGTAGACGAGCAGTACTTC.

This sequence joins TRBV5-1 and TRBJ1-1, with D unresolved. Trimming pared 4 bases from V and 1 base from J, leaving 11 bases between. Germline CDR1 is SGHRS and CDR2 is YFSETQ. The CDR3 has 14 amino acids. The CDR3 protein is CASSRYRGNTEAFF. In DNA, the CDR3 is TGCGCCAGCAGCCGTTACAGAGGGAACACTGAAGCTTTCTTT.

This chain connects TRBV4-3 to TRBJ2-2; D might be TRBD1 (6 bases). V lost 4 bases to trimming and J lost 0 bases, with 12 bases between them. The CDR3 is made up of 16 amino acids. Germline CDR1 and CDR2: LGHNA and YSLEER. Here the CDR3 reads CASSPGQKPNTGELFF. The DNA of the CDR3 is TGCGCCAGCAGCCCAGGACAGAAACCGAACACCGGGGAGCTGTTTTTT.